The clone carrying this T cell receptor beta chain was seen repeatedly, ten times or more. Its antigen is unknown. These data belong to a study of breast tumors, draining lymph nodes, adjacent tissues. Study results and limitations: Tumors had less TCR diversity than lymph nodes, more than nontumor tissue.

TCRdb reprocessed the multiplex PCR reads via MiXCR and lists one record per CDR3 protein. The repertoire holds 50,000 to 85,000 distinct CDR3 sequences, with 40% to 45% as singletons. V lost 6 bases and J lost 2, with 8 bases in between. The CDR3 spans 14 residues. Germline CDR1 reads MNHGY; CDR2 reads SAAAGT. This TCR was recovered from a female donor with breast cancer. Some clones in this sample may be carry-over from other donors' samples. The chain is built from TRBV6-8 and TRBJ2-6; D unresolved. Sequencing was done on a sample of breast tumor tissue. In nucleotides, the CDR3 is TGTGCCAGCAGGCAATTTACTGGGGCCAACGTCCTGACTTTC. Its protein is CASRQFTGANVLTF.